These 12 T cell receptor beta chains came from one sample sequenced in a study of T cell clones after liver transplantation (dated by TCRdb to between 2017 and 2020). Libraries were constructed by the immunoSEQ multiplex PCR assay. TCRdb's version of the immuneACCESS table is confined to in-frame rearrangements and falls short of the full clone set. An unresolved V gene accounts for under half of the shortfall where checked; the remainder is of unknown origin. For this sample there are roughly 73,000 clones; 80% appear just once. In total, the top ten clones hold about 0.64% of the sample. What the time point label conveys for this sample: pre-transplant. Material: CD4+ T cells from blood, obtained before liver transplant. The receptors shown here come from a human donor who received a liver transplant.

V and J are TRBV2 and TRBJ1-1; D is possibly TRBD1 (6 bases). The V end was cut by 6 bases, the J end by 1 base, with 15 bases between. Germline CDR1 reads SNHLY; CDR2 reads FYNNEI. CDR3 length: 15 amino acids. The DNA of the CDR3 is TGTGCCAGCAGAATTGTGGGACAACCGAACACTGAAGCTTTCTTT. Translating gives CASRIVGQPNTEAFF.

The chain carries TRBV29-1 and TRBJ1-1, with 7 nucleotides matching TRBD1. Germline CDR1 SQVTM, CDR2 ANQGSEA. CDR3 length equals 13 residues. V was clipped by 8 bases and J by 1 base; unmatched bases: 7. The CDR3, as DNA: TGCAGCACCACAGGGGTTGAGAACACTGAAGCTTTCTTT. Amino acid sequence: CSTTGVENTEAFF.

The chain employs TRBV7-2 and TRBJ2-7; 10 positions agree with TRBD1. V lost 4 bases, J lost 6 bases, and 3 bases stayed unmatched. From germline, CDR1 is SGHTA and CDR2 FQGNSA. The CDR3 runs 13 residues. As DNA, the CDR3 is TGTGCCAGCAGCTCGACAGGGGGCCTCGAGCAGTACTTC. It yields the protein CASSSTGGLEQYF.

The chain carries TRBV18 and TRBJ2-7, with 11 bases matching TRBD2. The CDR3 extends over 15 amino acids. The germline CDR1 and CDR2 sequences are KGHSH and LQKENI. After removal of 3 bases from V and 2 bases from J, the junction contained 3 bases not matched to a gene. The CDR3 here is CASSPTSGETYEQYF. The DNA for the CDR3 is TGTGCCAGCTCACCGACTAGCGGGGAAACCTACGAGCAGTACTTC.

The chain recombines TRBV27 with TRBJ2-5; possibly TRBD1 for D (6 bases). The CDR3 sequence is 14 residues long. The ends were cut back, 2 bases at V and 5 bases at J, with 12 bases in the middle. Germline V gene sequence: CDR1 MNHEY, CDR2 SMNVEV (reference sequence). The DNA for the CDR3 is TGTGCCAGCAGTTTAACAGGGTCAGTGGAGACCCAGTACTTC. Its protein product is CASSLTGSVETQYF.

This clone was seen once. The chain couples TRBV20-1 to TRBJ2-7; 7 nucleotides agree with TRBD2. The CDR3 runs to 11 residues. The germline V gene encodes CDR1 DFQATT and CDR2 SNEGSKA (reference sequence). Trimming at V came to 6 bases and at J to 7 bases, leaving 6 bases not matched to a gene. CDR3 DNA sequence: TGCAGTGCCTTCAGGGAGGGTGAGCAGTACTTC. It codes for CSAFREGEQYF.

The chain is built from TRBV2 and TRBJ2-1; 14 nucleotides line up with TRBD2. V gave up 7 bases and J gave up 0 bases; unmatched junction bases: 14. The length of the CDR3 is 20 residues. The germline V gene encodes CDR1 SNHLY and CDR2 FYNNEI. The CDR3 spells CASTTRGTSGSLSSYNEQFF. As DNA, the CDR3 is TGTGCCAGCACCACGCGAGGGACTAGCGGGAGCCTGAGCTCCTACAATGAGCAGTTCTTC.

A few counts support this clone. This chain connects TRBV18 to TRBJ1-2, with 7 nucleotides matching TRBD1. The CDR3 spans 15 residues. The germline V gene has CDR1 KGHSH and CDR2 LQKENI. The V gene end was trimmed by 2 bases and the J gene end by 9 bases; junction bases not matched to a gene: 12. CDR3 in amino acids: CASSPSRQGPLRYTF. The CDR3 nucleotides read TGTGCCAGCTCACCATCCCGACAGGGCCCCCTGCGCTACACCTTC. Drawing the rest from reference TRBV18 and TRBJ1-2, the complete variable domain is NAGVMQNPRHLVRRRGQEARLRCSPMKGHSHVYWYRQLPEEGLKFMVYLQKENIIDESGMPKERFSAEFPKEGPSILRIQQVVRGDSAAYFCASSPSRQGPLRYTFGSGTRLTVV.

This clone was counted only a few times. The rearrangement uses TRBV25-1 and TRBJ1-2, with 7 bases that match TRBD1. V trimming: 4 bases; J trimming: 12 bases; junction bases outside the gene matches: 11. The germline V gene has CDR1 MGHDK and CDR2 SYGVNS. The CDR3 contains 13 residues. The CDR3 sequence is CASSVNGPTGNTF. The CDR3 DNA reads as TGTGCCAGCAGTGTTAATGGGCCGACAGGGAACACCTTC.

This clone was found a few times. The rearrangement links TRBV30 to TRBJ1-5; D uncertain. V dropped 0 bases and J dropped 3 bases, with 15 bases sitting between them. This CDR3 is built from 16 residues. Germline CDR1 reads GTSNPN; CDR2 reads SVGIG (reference sequence). DNA of the CDR3: TGTGCCTGGAGTGTACATCGGGGTACATTCAATCAGCCCCAGCATTTT. Protein sequence: CAWSVHRGTFNQPQHF.

The chain joins TRBV21-1 to TRBJ1-1; the table's D call of TRBD1 was not tested on the DNA. TRBV21-1 constitutes a pseudogene. The CDR3 covers 12 residues. The CDR3 coding sequence is TGTGCCAGCAGCAGGGCCTTAACTGAAGCTTTCTTT. Translating gives CASSRALTEAFF.

The chain couples TRBV10-3 to TRBJ2-2; D gene ambiguous. The germline CDR1 and CDR2 sequences are ENHRY and SYGVKD. The V end was cut by 3 bases, the J end by 6 bases, with 8 bases between. This CDR3 is 13 amino acids long. CDR3 loop: CAISESIPGELFF. CDR3 bases: TGTGCCATCAGTGAATCGATTCCCGGGGAGCTGTTTTTT.